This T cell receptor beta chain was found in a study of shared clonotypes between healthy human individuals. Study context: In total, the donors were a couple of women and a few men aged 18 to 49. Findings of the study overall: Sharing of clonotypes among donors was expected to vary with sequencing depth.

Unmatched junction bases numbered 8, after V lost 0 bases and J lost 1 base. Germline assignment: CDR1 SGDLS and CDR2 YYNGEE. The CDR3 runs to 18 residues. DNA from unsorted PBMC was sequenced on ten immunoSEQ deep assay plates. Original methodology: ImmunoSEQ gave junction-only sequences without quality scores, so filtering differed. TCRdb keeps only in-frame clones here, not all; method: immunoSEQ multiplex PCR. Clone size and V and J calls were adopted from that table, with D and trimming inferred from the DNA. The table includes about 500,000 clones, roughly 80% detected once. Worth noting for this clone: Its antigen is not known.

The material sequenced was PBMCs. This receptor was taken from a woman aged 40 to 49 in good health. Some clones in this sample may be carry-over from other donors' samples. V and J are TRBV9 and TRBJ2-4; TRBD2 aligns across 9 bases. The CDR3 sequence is CASSVADGAGGAKNIQYF. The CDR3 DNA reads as TGTGCCAGCAGCGTAGCCGATGGCGCGGGAGGGGCCAAAAACATTCAGTACTTC. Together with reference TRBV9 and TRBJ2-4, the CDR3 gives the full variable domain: DSGVTQTPKHLITATGQRVTLRCSPRSGDLSVYWYQQSLDQGLQFLIQYYNGEERAKGNILERFSAQQFPDLHSELNLSSLELGDSALYFCASSVADGAGGAKNIQYFGAGTRLSVL.